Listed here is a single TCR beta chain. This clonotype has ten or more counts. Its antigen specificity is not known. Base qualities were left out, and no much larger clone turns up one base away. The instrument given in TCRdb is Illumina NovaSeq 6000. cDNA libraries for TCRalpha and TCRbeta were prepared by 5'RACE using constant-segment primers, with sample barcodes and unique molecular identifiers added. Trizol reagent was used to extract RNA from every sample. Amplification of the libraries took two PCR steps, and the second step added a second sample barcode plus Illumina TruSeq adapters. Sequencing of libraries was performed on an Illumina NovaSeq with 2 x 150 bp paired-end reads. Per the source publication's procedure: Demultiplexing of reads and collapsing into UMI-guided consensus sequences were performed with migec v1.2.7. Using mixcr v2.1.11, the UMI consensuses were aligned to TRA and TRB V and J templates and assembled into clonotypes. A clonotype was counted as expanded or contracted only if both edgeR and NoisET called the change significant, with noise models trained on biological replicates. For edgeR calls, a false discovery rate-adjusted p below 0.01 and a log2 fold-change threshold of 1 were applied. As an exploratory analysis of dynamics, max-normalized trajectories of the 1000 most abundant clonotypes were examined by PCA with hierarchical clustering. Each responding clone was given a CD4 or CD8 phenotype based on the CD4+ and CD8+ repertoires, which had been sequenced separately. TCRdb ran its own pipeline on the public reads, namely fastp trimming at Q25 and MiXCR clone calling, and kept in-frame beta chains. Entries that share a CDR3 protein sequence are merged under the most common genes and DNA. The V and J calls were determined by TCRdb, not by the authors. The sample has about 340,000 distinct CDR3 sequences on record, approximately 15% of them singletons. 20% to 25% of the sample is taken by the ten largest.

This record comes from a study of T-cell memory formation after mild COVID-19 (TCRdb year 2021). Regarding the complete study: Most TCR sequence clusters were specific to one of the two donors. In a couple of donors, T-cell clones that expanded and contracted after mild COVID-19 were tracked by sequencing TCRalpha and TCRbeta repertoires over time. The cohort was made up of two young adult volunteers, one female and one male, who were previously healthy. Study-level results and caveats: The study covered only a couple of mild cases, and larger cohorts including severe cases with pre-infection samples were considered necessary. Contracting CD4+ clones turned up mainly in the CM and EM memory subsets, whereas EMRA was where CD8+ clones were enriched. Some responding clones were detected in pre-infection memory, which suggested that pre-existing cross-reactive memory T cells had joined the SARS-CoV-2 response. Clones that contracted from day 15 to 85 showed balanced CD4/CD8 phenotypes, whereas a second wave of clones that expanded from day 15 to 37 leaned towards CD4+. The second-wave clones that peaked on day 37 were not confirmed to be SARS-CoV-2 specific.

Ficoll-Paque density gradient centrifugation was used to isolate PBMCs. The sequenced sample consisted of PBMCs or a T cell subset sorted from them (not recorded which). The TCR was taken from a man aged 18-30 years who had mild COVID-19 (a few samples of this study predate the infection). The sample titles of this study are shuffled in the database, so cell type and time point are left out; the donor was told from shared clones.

The nucleotide sequence reads TGTGCCAGCAGTTACTCCCGAGGGGGCAATGAGCAGTTCTTC. This gives the protein CASSYSRGGNEQFF. Recombination linked TRBV6-2 or TRBV6-3 to TRBJ2-1, with a tentative D gene TRBD1 over 6 matching bases. In the germline V gene, CDR1 corresponds to MNHEY and CDR2 to SVGEGT. Its CDR3 holds 14 amino acids, cysteine through phenylalanine. Only the CDR3 part of the read is kept: 42 bases, read in frame from the first base. V is cut by 0 bases and J by 6 bases, and the space between the germline ends is 9 bases.